This T cell receptor beta chain was captured by sequencing in a study of cytomegalovirus exposure and HLA in healthy donors. Clones were sequenced by immunoSEQ multiplex PCR, and TCRdb holds only the in-frame ones, with some missing. The sample consists of about 56,000 clones, 90% to 95% of them appearing once. The J segment lost 8 bases and the V segment lost 5 bases, leaving 8 bases of the junction unmatched. CDR1 LNHDA and CDR2 SQIVND come from the germline V gene (reference sequence). The CDR3 length is 13 residues. Study-level results: Confirmation was obtained in vitro that three CMV-associated chains are specific for CMV antigens.

As regards this clone: The antigen is not known.

The V gene is TRBV19, the J gene TRBJ1-2; TRBD1 agrees at 7 bases. The TCR was taken from a woman in her late teens or twenties in good health and CMV-seropositive. Sample: PBMCs. CDR3 in amino acids: CASSYAPGQGYTF. The CDR3, as DNA: TGTGCCAGTAGTTACGCGCCGGGACAGGGCTACACCTTC.